Listed here are 8 T cell receptor beta chains from one sample, sequenced in a study of CD8 T cells in Susac syndrome. RNA totalling about 0.45 to 1 ug underwent reverse transcription with random hexamers. TCRdb re-called the immunoSEQ multiplex PCR reads with MiXCR, one entry per CDR3 protein. Among hundreds of thousands of distinct CDR3 sequences, about 95% were seen once, and the ten largest hold approximately 0.15%. Sequenced input: CD4+ T cells from PBMCs. The receptors originated from a human donor with Susac syndrome.

The V gene is TRBV6-2 or TRBV6-3, the J gene TRBJ2-1; the match to TRBD2 covers 9 bases. V gave up 2 bases and J gave up 8 bases; unmatched junction bases: 13. The CDR3 loop spans 17 amino acids. Germline CDR1 MNHEY, CDR2 SVGEGT. DNA of the CDR3: TGTGCCAGCAGTTACCCGAACCCGGGACTAGCATCTGATGAGCAGTTCTTC. Its protein is CASSYPNPGLASDEQFF.

V gene TRBV11-1 combines with J gene TRBJ2-6; a weak D match, TRBD1 (6 bases). The germline V and J ends were trimmed by 4 bases and 0 bases, with 22 bases remaining between them. Germline values: CDR1 SGHAT, CDR2 FQDESV (reference sequence). The CDR3 covers 20 residues. DNA for the CDR3: TGTGCCAGCAGCTCGTCCCAACGGACAGTTCAACGCTCTGGGGCCAACGTCCTGACTTTC. Translated, it gives CASSSSQRTVQRSGANVLTF. The full variable domain, completed using reference TRBV11-1 and TRBJ2-6, is EAEVAQSPRYKITEKSQAVAFWCDPISGHATLYWYRQILGQGPELLVQFQDESVVDDSQLPKDRFSAERLKGVDSTLKIQPAELGDSAMYLCASSSSQRTVQRSGANVLTFGAGSRLTVL.

The chain has TRBV5-1 and TRBJ2-1; TRBD2 matches at 10 bases. The CDR3 spans 14 residues. Germline CDR1 is SGHRS and CDR2 is YFSETQ. V dropped 5 bases and J dropped 5; count of bases not matched to a gene: 4. The CDR3 sequence: CASSSSGGNNEQFF. In nucleotides, the CDR3 is TGCGCCAGCAGTAGTAGCGGGGGGAACAATGAGCAGTTCTTC.

The genes are TRBV18 and TRBJ2-7; 7 nucleotides match TRBD1. Losses at the gene ends were 4 bases for V and 2 bases for J; bases not matched to a gene: 5. Germline CDR1 reads KGHSH; CDR2 reads LQKENI. The CDR3 consists of 14 residues. The CDR3 loop reads CASSQTGTAYEQYF. The CDR3 nucleotides read TGTGCCAGCTCACAAACCGGGACAGCCTACGAGCAGTACTTC.

This clonotype was observed a single time. This chain uses TRBV4-1 with TRBJ1-5; D gene uncertain. The V end was cut by 0 bases, the J end by 0 bases, with 21 bases between. The CDR3 loop spans 20 amino acids. Germline CDR1 is MGHRA and CDR2 is YSYEKL. The CDR3 nucleotides are TGCGCCAGCAGCCAAGACGGGAAGGCTGCCGCAACAAATAGCAATCAGCCCCAGCATTTT. As protein: CASSQDGKAAATNSNQPQHF.

This clonotype was found once. The chain employs TRBV21-1 and TRBJ2-7. TRBV21-1 is designated a pseudogene. CDR3 length equals 11 residues. Here the CDR3 DNA reads TGTGCCAGCAGCACTTACTACGAGCAGTACTTC. It is translated as CASSTYYEQYF.

This chain uses TRBV30 with TRBJ2-7, with no clear D. The V gene lost 0 bases and the J gene lost 4 bases, with 7 bases spanning the gap. Germline V gene sequence: CDR1 GTSNPN, CDR2 SVGIG (reference sequence). The CDR3 covers 12 residues. The CDR3 nucleotides read TGTGCCTGGAGTGTCTGGGGATACGAGCAGTACTTC. This sequence encodes CAWSVWGYEQYF. The whole variable domain, filled in from reference TRBV30 and TRBJ2-7, reads SQTIHQWPATLVQPVGSPLSLECTVEGTSNPNLYWYRQAAGRGLQLLFYSVGIGQISSEVPQNLSASRPQDRQFILSSKKLLLSDSGFYLCAWSVWGYEQYFGPGTRLTVT.

CDR3 nucleotides: TGTGCCTGGAGCGCCGGGACAGGGGATGTTGGCTACACCTTC. Protein product: CAWSAGTGDVGYTF. The V and J genes are TRBV30 and TRBJ1-2, with 10 positions matching TRBD1. The CDR3 extends over 14 amino acids. V lost 3 bases, J lost 7 bases, and 8 bases stayed unmatched. Germline values: CDR1 GTSNPN, CDR2 SVGIG (reference sequence).